This T cell receptor (beta chain) was identified during a study of blood T cells in healthy people across ages. The study's findings and limits: A greater number of naive CD4+ cells and higher diversity distinguished long-lived donors from aged donors. The fall in TCR beta diversity per million T cells was roughly linear with age.

Only a few counts were recorded for this clonotype. The antigen remains undetermined. Donors each provided roughly 9.6 milliliters of peripheral blood. Primed by a sample-barcoded 5' primer and a J-beta primer mix, a second PCR proceeded for 7 to 11 cycles. A template-switch adaptor with 12 random nucleotides tagged each cDNA molecule. MiXCR, run by TCRdb on the 5' RACE reads, gives a single entry per CDR3 protein. The sample lists some 1.5 million distinct CDR3 sequences, about 45% seen once, with over 3.5% in the top ten. Sequenced sample: blood. The TCR comes from a woman aged 18-29 years in good health.

For the CDR3, the DNA is TGTGCCAGCAGCTTAGGGCTAGGAGGGGGGAGAACAGATACGCAGTATTTT. Amino acid sequence: CASSLGLGGGRTDTQYF. This chain uses TRBV7-2 with TRBJ2-3; D possibly uses TRBD1 or TRBD2 (6 bases each). Trimming stripped 1 base from V and 3 bases from J, with 17 bases between. CDR3 length: 17 amino acids. Germline CDR1 is SGHTA and CDR2 is FQGNSA.